The rows below give T cell receptor beta chains drawn from one sample of a study of CD8 T cells in ankylosing spondylitis. TCRdb called the 5' RACE reads again in MiXCR, with one record for every CDR3 protein. The table records some 840,000 distinct CDR3 sequences, about an eighth of them present only once. Sequenced material: blood, either unsorted or a sorted T cell fraction (not recorded which). These receptor sequences come from a male donor with ankylosing spondylitis. Both conserved end residues are part of each CDR3. Each record gives: V gene, D gene, clone size, J gene, CDR3 protein, CDR3 DNA. A D gene is named only where the DNA matches it firmly. Size tells how often a clone was seen (once, few, many) or the class of an expanded clone, and some rows leave it out.

TRBV5-1	TRBD1	many	TRBJ1-2	CASRREPGQGSGYTF	TGCGCCAGCAGGAGGGAACCGGGACAGGGATCTGGCTACACCTTC
TRBV5-1	NA	few	TRBJ1-2	CASSDATESWRGYTF	TGCGCCAGCAGCGACGCGACGGAGTCTTGGAGGGGCTACACCTTC
TRBV4-3	TRBD2	few	TRBJ2-5	CASSQGAGLAETQYF	TGCGCCAGCAGCCAAGGGGCGGGACTAGCGGAGACCCAGTACTTC
TRBV29-1	NA	many	TRBJ2-7	CSVSAPKGEQYF	TGCAGCGTTAGCGCACCCAAAGGCGAGCAGTACTTC
TRBV5-1	TRBD1	NA	TRBJ2-5	CASSRGQGLTETQYF	TGCGCCAGCAGCAGGGGACAGGGTTTAACGGAGACCCAGTACTTC
TRBV20-1	TRBD1	few	TRBJ1-5	CSARRGQFNQPQHF	TGCAGTGCTAGGAGGGGACAGTTCAATCAGCCCCAGCATTTT
TRBV7-8	NA	NA	TRBJ1-5	CASSLARQAREPQHF	TGTGCCAGCAGCTTAGCGAGACAGGCGAGGGAGCCCCAGCATTTT
TRBV4-2	TRBD2	many	TRBJ2-3	CASSQVSGGLINTQYF	TGTGCCAGCAGCCAAGTGTCGGGGGGGCTGATAAATACGCAGTATTTT
TRBV20-1	TRBD1	many	TRBJ1-6	CSAGTDRGDSPLHF	TGCAGTGCTGGGACGGACAGGGGGGATTCACCCCTCCACTTT
TRBV20-1	NA	NA	TRBJ2-7	CSARDRGQSYEQYF	TGCAGTGCTAGAGATCGAGGACAGTCCTACGAGCAGTACTTC
TRBV6-5	TRBD1	many	TRBJ1-1	CASSYLGQGETEAFF	TGTGCCAGCAGTTACCTGGGACAGGGGGAAACTGAAGCTTTCTTT
TRBV20-1	TRBD2	few	TRBJ2-5	CSARLKRGGLETQYF	TGCAGTGCTAGACTAAAGCGGGGGGGCTTAGAGACCCAGTACTTC
TRBV9	TRBD2	NA	TRBJ2-5	CASSVAPPGTSAQETQYF	TGTGCCAGCAGCGTAGCCCCCCCCGGGACTAGCGCACAAGAGACCCAGTACTTC
TRBV28	TRBD1	many	TRBJ2-7	CASSSGTGGPYEQYF	TGTGCCAGCAGTTCAGGGACAGGGGGCCCCTACGAGCAGTACTTC
TRBV5-1	TRBD2	NA	TRBJ2-1	CASSWGSGGGYNEQFF	TGCGCCAGCAGCTGGGGTAGCGGGGGGGGATACAATGAGCAGTTCTTC
TRBV28	TRBD1	NA	TRBJ1-5	CASRSQGDQPQHF	TGTGCCAGCAGATCCCAGGGGGATCAGCCCCAGCATTTT
TRBV6-5	TRBD2	NA	TRBJ2-1	CASSYERGSYNEQFF	TGTGCCAGCAGTTACGAGCGGGGGTCTTACAATGAGCAGTTCTTC
TRBV12-3/TRBV12-4	NA	few	TRBJ1-2	CASTPLGRGDYGYTF	TGTGCCAGCACCCCTCTGGGGCGGGGGGACTATGGCTACACCTTC
TRBV7-2	TRBD2	NA	TRBJ2-1	CASSPKGLDYGEQFF	TGTGCCAGCAGCCCAAAGGGACTAGACTACGGTGAGCAGTTCTTC
TRBV29-1	NA	few	TRBJ1-1	CSTNPGAVETEAFF	TGCAGTACCAATCCTGGAGCGGTTGAAACTGAAGCTTTCTTT
TRBV5-5	NA	few	TRBJ1-5	CASSLDPVSNQPQHF	TGTGCCAGCAGCTTGGATCCGGTTAGCAATCAGCCCCAGCATTTT
TRBV12-3/TRBV12-4	NA	many	TRBJ1-4	CASSSSRREGEKLFF	TGTGCCAGCAGTTCTTCCCGCCGAGAAGGGGAAAAACTGTTTTTT
TRBV4-2	NA	NA	TRBJ2-1	CASSQGSNLLNEQFF	TGTGCCAGCAGCCAAGGCTCAAATCTCCTCAATGAGCAGTTCTTC
TRBV20-1	NA	NA	TRBJ2-1	CSAYRDPNNEQFF	TGCAGTGCTTACCGCGACCCGAACAATGAGCAGTTCTTC
TRBV6-2/TRBV6-3	NA	NA	TRBJ1-5	CASSYVGVWYSNQPQHF	TGTGCCAGCAGTTACGTCGGGGTGTGGTATAGCAATCAGCCCCAGCATTTT
TRBV9	NA	many	TRBJ1-5	CASSVGVLVNQPQHF	TGTGCCAGCAGCGTAGGGGTCCTTGTCAATCAGCCCCAGCATTTT
TRBV15	NA	few	TRBJ1-1	CATSRRTYLNTEAFF	TGTGCCACCAGCCGTCGGACATATTTGAACACTGAAGCTTTCTTT
TRBV2	NA	NA	TRBJ2-1	CASSRWGDSYNEQFF	TGTGCCAGCAGTCGCTGGGGGGACTCCTACAATGAGCAGTTCTTC
TRBV21-1	NA	few	TRBJ1-4	CASIVREKLFF	TGTGCCAGCATCGTGAGGGAAAAACTGTTTTTT
TRBV27	NA	few	TRBJ2-6	CASSRDPGSGANVLTF	TGTGCCAGCAGCAGGGACCCTGGGTCTGGGGCCAACGTCCTGACTTTC
TRBV4-3	NA	few	TRBJ2-4	CASSQEWGAIGKNIQYF	TGCGCCAGCAGCCAAGAATGGGGGGCTATTGGCAAAAACATTCAGTACTTC
TRBV9	TRBD1	NA	TRBJ1-4	CASNRQGWYEKLFF	TGTGCCAGCAACCGACAGGGATGGTATGAAAAACTGTTTTTT
TRBV20-1	NA	many	TRBJ2-7	CSARGWGGRSYEQYF	TGCAGTGCTAGAGGGTGGGGCGGGCGCTCCTACGAGCAGTACTTC
TRBV10-3	TRBD1	few	TRBJ1-2	CAISRDRVGYGYTF	TGTGCCATCAGTCGGGACAGGGTTGGCTATGGCTACACCTTC
TRBV5-1	NA	few	TRBJ2-5	CASSLDSRLGETQYF	TGCGCCAGCAGCTTGGATTCCCGGCTGGGGGAGACCCAGTACTTC
TRBV20-1	TRBD2	few	TRBJ2-3	CSARAPRGAGWDTQYF	TGCAGTGCTAGAGCACCGCGGGGGGCGGGGTGGGATACGCAGTATTTT
TRBV20-1	NA	NA	TRBJ2-1	CSARSPLYNEQFF	TGCAGTGCTAGGTCCCCCCTCTACAATGAGCAGTTCTTC
TRBV28	NA	few	TRBJ1-5	CASSLFGSNQPQHF	TGTGCCAGCAGTTTATTCGGTTCTAATCAGCCCCAGCATTTT
TRBV27	NA	once	TRBJ2-1	CASSWSVYNEQFF	TGTGCCAGCAGTTGGTCGGTATACAATGAGCAGTTCTTC
TRBV6-1	NA	few	TRBJ2-7	CASKSALGSYEQYF	TGTGCCAGCAAGTCGGCTTTAGGCTCCTACGAGCAGTACTTC
TRBV30	TRBD1	few	TRBJ1-5	CAWDRDRGTPSNQPQHF	TGTGCCTGGGACCGGGACAGGGGGACCCCTAGCAATCAGCCCCAGCATTTT
TRBV20-1	TRBD1	NA	TRBJ1-2	CSARGQAPIYGYTF	TGCAGTGCTAGGGGACAGGCGCCGATCTATGGCTACACCTTC
TRBV11-2	TRBD1	NA	TRBJ2-6	CASSPGTGAKISGANVLTF	TGTGCCAGCAGCCCCGGGACAGGGGCGAAAATCTCTGGGGCCAACGTCCTGACTTTC
TRBV2	TRBD1	few	TRBJ1-1	CASSEAGVRTGKRTEAFF	TGTGCCAGCAGTGAAGCGGGGGTGCGGACAGGGAAGCGGACTGAAGCTTTCTTT
TRBV7-2	NA	NA	TRBJ1-6	CASSGGTASPLHF	TGTGCCAGCAGTGGCGGGACCGCTTCACCCCTCCACTTT
TRBV7-8	NA	few	TRBJ2-7	CASSRRGLYEQYF	TGTGCCAGCAGCAGGAGGGGGCTCTACGAGCAGTACTTC
TRBV7-2	TRBD2	NA	TRBJ2-3	CASSFRTSRRSDTQYF	TGTGCCAGCAGCTTTAGGACTAGCCGGAGATCAGATACGCAGTATTTT
TRBV29-1	NA	many	TRBJ1-1	CSVESRISNTEAFF	TGCAGCGTTGAATCGCGCATATCGAACACTGAAGCTTTCTTT
TRBV18	TRBD1	few	TRBJ1-2	CASSLTGESNGYTF	TGTGCCAGCTCACTGACAGGGGAATCTAATGGCTACACCTTC
TRBV20-1	NA	NA	TRBJ2-1	CSAAQNRAAYNEQFF	TGCAGTGCTGCCCAGAATAGGGCCGCCTACAATGAGCAGTTCTTC
TRBV29-1	TRBD2	few	TRBJ2-7	CSAGDLAGWEQYF	TGCAGCGCCGGTGACCTAGCGGGATGGGAGCAGTACTTC
TRBV7-2	TRBD2	NA	TRBJ2-1	CASSLWTSGSSYNEQFF	TGTGCCAGCAGCTTGTGGACTAGCGGGAGCTCCTACAATGAGCAGTTCTTC
TRBV7-7	TRBD1	few	TRBJ1-5	CASSFDRVSNQPQHF	TGTGCTAGCAGCTTCGACAGGGTTAGCAATCAGCCCCAGCATTTT
TRBV5-1	NA	few	TRBJ2-7	CASSFGSDYEQYF	TGCGCCAGCAGCTTTGGGTCCGACTACGAGCAGTACTTC
TRBV20-1	TRBD1	NA	TRBJ1-4	CSAFSGQTNEKLFF	TGCAGTGCTTTCTCGGGACAGACGAATGAAAAACTGTTTTTT
TRBV7-2	TRBD1	few	TRBJ1-2	CASSLEQGVFGYTF	TGTGCCAGCAGCTTAGAGCAGGGGGTGTTTGGCTACACCTTC
TRBV10-3	TRBD2	few	TRBJ2-5	CATALGGRALETQYF	TGTGCCACAGCCCTTGGGGGGAGGGCCCTAGAGACCCAGTACTTC
TRBV6-5	TRBD2	many	TRBJ2-1	CASSYQLAGDNEQFF	TGTGCCAGCAGTTACCAGCTAGCGGGGGACAATGAGCAGTTCTTC
TRBV29-1	NA	many	TRBJ1-2	CSARQNYGYTF	TGCAGCGCGAGACAGAACTATGGCTACACCTTC